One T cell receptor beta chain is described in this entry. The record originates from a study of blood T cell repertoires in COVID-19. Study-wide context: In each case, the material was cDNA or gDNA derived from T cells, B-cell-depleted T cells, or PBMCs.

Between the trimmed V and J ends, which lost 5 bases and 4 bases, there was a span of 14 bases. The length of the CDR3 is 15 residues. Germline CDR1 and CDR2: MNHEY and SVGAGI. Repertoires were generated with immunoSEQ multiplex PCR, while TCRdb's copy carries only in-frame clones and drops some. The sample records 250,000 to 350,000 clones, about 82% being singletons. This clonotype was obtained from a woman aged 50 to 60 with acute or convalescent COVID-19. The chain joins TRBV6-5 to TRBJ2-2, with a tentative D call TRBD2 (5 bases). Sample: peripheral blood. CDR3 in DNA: TGTGCCAGCAGTCGAGGGCCCTCGCTCACCGGGGAGCTGTTTTTT. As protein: CASSRGPSLTGELFF.